Given below is one T cell receptor (beta chain) in context. Cells defined as naive were viable CD3+CD4+ or CD3+CD8+ and CCR7+CD45RA+CD45RO-CD95-CD27+CD28+. The related graft donor's blood sample was taken on the day of bone marrow donation. This sample was included in a study of T cells after posttransplantation cyclophosphamide. Clones were sequenced by immunoSEQ multiplex PCR, and TCRdb holds only the in-frame ones, with some missing. In the table there are under 20,000 clones, 94% of which are singletons. The germline V gene has CDR1 SGHTA and CDR2 FQGTGA. The trim removed 5 bases at V and 2 bases at J, leaving 9 bases unmatched. The CDR3 runs to 15 residues.

The TCR comes from a woman between 50 and 59 years old in good health and a related stem cell transplant donor. This sequence joins TRBV7-3 and TRBJ2-7; 7 bases are shared with TRBD1. Sequences were obtained from naive CD4+ T cells sorted from blood. As DNA, the CDR3 is TGTGCCAGCAGCATAGGGACAGCTGATACCTACGAGCAGTACTTC. Translation: CASSIGTADTYEQYF.